A single sample is the source of the 19 T cell receptor beta chains below, sequenced in a study of T cell responses to AZD1222 COVID-19 vaccine. TCRdb's table, derived via immunoSEQ multiplex PCR, lists solely in-frame clones and lacks some. The data contain roughly 150,000 clones, 92% of them singletons. The sample consisted of peripheral blood, taken on day 0 of AZD1222 vaccination. The source is an adult in good health.

The CDR3 sequence: CASSLLLAGVPGELFF. CDR3 DNA: TGTGCCAGCAGCTTGCTGCTAGCGGGAGTGCCTGGGGAGCTGTTTTTT. The rearrangement uses TRBV5-4 and TRBJ2-2, with 10 bases that match TRBD2. The CDR3 covers 16 residues. Germline-derived CDR1 and CDR2 are SGHNT and YYREEE (reference sequence). The V gene end was trimmed by 1 base and the J gene end by 8 bases; junction bases not matched to a gene: 8.

The chain combines TRBV28 with TRBJ1-4, with D possibly matching TRBD1 (5 bases). This CDR3 is 14 amino acids long. Trimming removed 5 bases at V and 5 bases at J, with 12 bases between. CDR1 is MDHEN and CDR2 is SYDVKM in the germline V gene. This CDR3 is CASSPGRENEKLFF. CDR3 nucleotide sequence: TGTGCCAGCAGTCCAGGGAGAGAGAATGAAAAACTGTTTTTT.

This clone turned up a few times. The chain recombines TRBV5-1 with TRBJ2-4; D is ambiguous. The CDR3 has 15 residues. Germline CDR1 and CDR2: SGHRS and YFSETQ. V lost 1 base and J lost 0, with 8 bases in between. The CDR3 reads CASSLPAVAKNIQYF. The CDR3, as DNA: TGCGCCAGCAGCTTGCCTGCGGTAGCCAAAAACATTCAGTACTTC.

V is TRBV4-3 and J is TRBJ2-2; D not certain. The germline V gene has CDR1 LGHNA and CDR2 YSLEER. V was clipped by 0 bases and J by 0 bases, with 14 bases between them. The CDR3 runs to 18 residues. CDR3 sequence (DNA): TGCGCCAGCAGCCAAGATCTCACGGCCGGTCCGAACACCGGGGAGCTGTTTTTT. Translating it yields CASSQDLTAGPNTGELFF.

In this sample, this clone turned up once. V and J are TRBV9 and TRBJ2-1; the D call may be TRBD1 or TRBD2 (5 bases each). The CDR3 is made up of 13 amino acids. Looked up from germline, CDR1 is SGDLS and CDR2 is YYNGEE. V dropped 3 bases and J dropped 14 bases, with 18 bases sitting between them. CDR3 nucleotides: TGTGCCAGCAGCGACGGGACCCATTGGGAAAAGTTCTTC. Its translation: CASSDGTHWEKFF.

Here the CDR3 DNA reads TGTGCCAGTAGTATAGTGGGCAGCTTGAACACTGAAGCTTTCTTT. Its protein is CASSIVGSLNTEAFF. This chain links TRBV19 with TRBJ1-1, with no clear D. The germline CDR1 and CDR2 sequences are LNHDA and SQIVND (reference sequence). V was shortened by 1 base and J by 0 bases, with 9 bases between the two germline ends. The CDR3 has 15 residues.

The chain is built from TRBV28 and TRBJ2-1, with D possibly matching TRBD2 (6 bases). The V end lost 2 bases, the J end lost 6 bases, and 17 bases lay between the germline ends. CDR1 is MDHEN, CDR2 SYDVKM, per germline. This CDR3 has 16 amino acids. The CDR3 sequence: CASSLKTGEGSNEQFF. DNA of the CDR3: TGTGCCAGCAGTTTAAAGACGGGAGAAGGCTCCAATGAGCAGTTCTTC. The whole variable domain, filled in from reference TRBV28 and TRBJ2-1, reads DVKVTQSSRYLVKRTGEKVFLECVQDMDHENMFWYRQDPGLGLRLIYFSYDVKMKEKGDIPEGYSVSREKKERFSLILESASTNQTSMYLCASSLKTGEGSNEQFFGPGTRLTVL.

The chain couples TRBV19 to TRBJ1-3, with D possibly being TRBD1 (6 bases). The CDR3 loop spans 15 amino acids. The germline V gene encodes CDR1 LNHDA and CDR2 SQIVND (reference sequence). Trimming removed 5 bases at V and 0 bases at J, with 11 bases between. The CDR3 DNA reads as TGTGCCAGTAGTGTCACAGGGAGCTCTGGAAACACCATATATTTT. It translates to CASSVTGSSGNTIYF.

This rearrangement joins TRBV10-3 to TRBJ2-1, with 12 bases fitting TRBD2. The CDR3 is 18 residues long. The germline V gene has CDR1 ENHRY and CDR2 SYGVKD. J lost 9 bases, V lost 3 bases, and 15 bases had no gene match. CDR3 in amino acids: CAISDVRASGRAGLEQFF. CDR3 DNA sequence: TGTGCCATCAGTGACGTTAGGGCTAGCGGGAGGGCCGGCCTTGAGCAGTTCTTC.

The genes are TRBV9 and TRBJ2-1, with 7 bases lining up with TRBD1. V trimming: 2 bases; J trimming: 7 bases; junction bases outside the gene matches: 9. CDR1 is SGDLS, CDR2 YYNGEE, per germline. The CDR3 totals 15 residues. CDR3 sequence: CASSVSGQEWNEQFF. The DNA of the CDR3 is TGTGCCAGCAGCGTTAGTGGACAGGAATGGAATGAGCAGTTCTTC.

The chain uses TRBV3-1 (or the pseudogene TRBV3-2) and TRBJ2-1; 9 nucleotides match TRBD1. Germline loops: CDR1 LGHDT, CDR2 YNNKEL (reference sequence). The CDR3 covers 15 residues. Trimming removed 2 bases from V and 6 bases from J; junction bases left unmatched: 5. The CDR3 loop is CASSQRGQGGNEQFF. CDR3 DNA: TGTGCCAGCAGCCAACGGGGACAGGGCGGCAATGAGCAGTTCTTC.

The rearrangement joins TRBV18 to TRBJ1-4; D gene ambiguous. The germline CDR1 and CDR2 sequences are KGHSH and LQKENI. V was trimmed by 1 base and J by 7 bases, leaving 13 bases between them. The CDR3 totals 15 residues. CDR3 in amino acids: CASSPRQAGFEKLFF. CDR3 nucleotides: TGTGCCAGCTCACCACGGCAGGCTGGATTTGAAAAACTGTTTTTT.

V usage is TRBV2 and J usage is TRBJ1-5; D might be TRBD1 (5 bases). Deletions cut 5 bases from V and 2 bases from J, with 7 bases between. Germline CDR1 SNHLY, CDR2 FYNNEI. This CDR3 region has 13 residues. Written as DNA, the CDR3 is TGTGCCAGCAGTCGGGGGGGCAATCAGCCCCAGCATTTT. Residues: CASSRGGNQPQHF.

V is TRBV12-3 or TRBV12-4 and J is TRBJ2-7, with D possibly being TRBD1 (6 bases). V gave up 5 bases and J gave up 3 bases, with 11 bases separating them. The CDR3 extends over 13 amino acids. The CDR3 DNA follows: TGTGCCAGCAGTCCGGGGACAATCTACGAGCAGTACTTC. This sequence encodes CASSPGTIYEQYF.

This chain uses TRBV19 with TRBJ2-2, with D perhaps given as TRBD1 or TRBD2 (6 bases each). CDR3 length: 16 residues. In germline, CDR1 is LNHDA, CDR2 SQIVND (reference sequence). V lost 4 bases to trimming and J lost 2 bases, with 14 bases between them. Here the CDR3 reads CASSSRLGGNTGELFF. The DNA for the CDR3 is TGTGCCAGTAGTAGTCGGCTCGGGGGCAACACCGGGGAGCTGTTTTTT.

In this sample, this clone turned up once. The gene calls are TRBV28 and TRBJ1-2; D is unclear. Trimming left V 3 bases short and J 0 bases short, with 5 bases between. The germline CDR1 and CDR2 sequences are MDHEN and SYDVKM. This CDR3 is built from 13 residues. The CDR3 here is CASSFGANYGYTF. The CDR3 DNA reads TGTGCCAGCAGTTTTGGGGCTAACTATGGCTACACCTTC.

The V gene is TRBV11-2, the J gene TRBJ2-7; D gene ambiguous. V was clipped by 4 bases and J by 4 bases, with 14 bases between them. In germline, CDR1 is SGHAT, CDR2 FQNNGV. This CDR3 contains 14 residues. CDR3 amino acids: CASSSPWWGYEQYF. CDR3 DNA sequence: TGTGCCAGCAGCTCGCCCTGGTGGGGTTACGAGCAGTACTTC.

This clone showed up just a few times. The rearrangement joins TRBV7-9 to TRBJ1-4, with TRBD1 as a possible D gene (5 bases). V dropped 6 bases and J dropped 2 bases, with 7 bases sitting between them. CDR1 is SEHNR and CDR2 is FQNEAQ in the germline V gene (reference sequence). The CDR3 extends over 13 amino acids. The CDR3 reads CASRRQTNEKLFF. The CDR3 DNA reads TGTGCCAGCAGGCGACAGACTAATGAAAAACTGTTTTTT.

This clone has only one observation. V usage is TRBV28 and J usage is TRBJ1-1; no clear D gene. CDR1 is MDHEN and CDR2 is SYDVKM in the germline V gene. Trimming removed 3 bases from V and 2 bases from J, with 7 bases in between. The CDR3 sequence is 13 residues long. The CDR3 is CASSLPGNTEAFF. CDR3 nucleotide sequence: TGTGCCAGCAGTTTGCCGGGTAACACTGAAGCTTTCTTT.